This T cell receptor (beta chain) emerged from a study of blood T cells in healthy people across ages. Study-level findings and limits: Fewer expanded clones and more diversity marked long-lived versus aged donors.

Individuals who donated were healthy Caucasians from Russia aged about 6 to 100. Each sample used at least 6.5 million PBMCs. Details on this clonotype: Its antigen is undetermined.

A J-beta primer mix and a sample-barcoded 5' primer were used in a second PCR of about 7 to 12 cycles. Every sample produced at least 3 million CDR3-containing paired-end reads. TCRdb re-analysed the 5' RACE reads in MiXCR, keeping a single row per CDR3 protein. The sample includes 700,000 or so distinct CDR3 sequences, approximately 40% seen only once; the top ten take around 32%. The length of the CDR3 is 15 residues. Germline CDR1 is LGHNA and CDR2 is YSLEER. V was clipped by 0 bases and J by 2 bases, with 7 bases between them. V and J are TRBV4-3 and TRBJ2-2; no definite D call. Sample: blood. The clonotype comes from a man at least 80 years old in good health. CDR3 coding DNA: TGCGCCAGCAGCCAAGATCGACAAAACACCGGGGAGCTGTTTTTT. Its protein product is CASSQDRQNTGELFF.